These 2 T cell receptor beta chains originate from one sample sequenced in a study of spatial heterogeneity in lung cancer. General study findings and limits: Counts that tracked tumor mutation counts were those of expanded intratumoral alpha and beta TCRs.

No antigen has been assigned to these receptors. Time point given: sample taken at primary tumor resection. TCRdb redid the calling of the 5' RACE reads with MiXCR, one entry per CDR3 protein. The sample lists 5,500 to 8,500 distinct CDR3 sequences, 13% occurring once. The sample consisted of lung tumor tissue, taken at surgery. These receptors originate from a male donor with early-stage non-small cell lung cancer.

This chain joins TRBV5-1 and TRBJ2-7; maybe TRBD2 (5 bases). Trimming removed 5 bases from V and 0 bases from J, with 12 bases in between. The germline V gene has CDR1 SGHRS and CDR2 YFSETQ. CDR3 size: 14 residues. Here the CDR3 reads CASRVDGISYEQYF. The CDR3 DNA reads TGCGCCAGCAGAGTCGACGGGATCTCCTACGAGCAGTACTTC.

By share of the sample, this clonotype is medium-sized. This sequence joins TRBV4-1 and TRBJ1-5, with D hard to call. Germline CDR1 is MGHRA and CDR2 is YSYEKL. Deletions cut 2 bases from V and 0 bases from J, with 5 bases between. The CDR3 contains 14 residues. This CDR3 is CASSQPVSNQPQHF. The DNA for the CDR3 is TGCGCCAGCAGCCAACCGGTTAGCAATCAGCCCCAGCATTTT.